These 20 T cell receptor beta chains were sequenced from one sample in a study of shared clonotypes between healthy human individuals. Sequencing was performed with immunoSEQ multiplex PCR; in TCRdb, only in-frame clones are kept and a portion is missing. The sample lists 400,000 to 600,000 clones, approximately 95% seen once, with around 0.067% in the top ten. The specimen was naive CD4+ T cells sorted from blood. Subset specified: CD45RA+ positively selected. The receptors were sampled from a woman between 25 and 40 years old in good health.

The rearrangement joins TRBV20-1 to TRBJ2-7, with TRBD1 as a possible D gene (6 bases). The CDR3 has 11 amino acids. V was clipped by 4 bases and J by 4 bases, with 8 bases between them. Per the germline V gene, CDR1 is DFQATT and CDR2 is SNEGSKA (reference sequence). The DNA for the CDR3 is TGCAGTGCTAAACAGGGTTACGAGCAGTACTTC. This sequence encodes CSAKQGYEQYF.

A single count supports this clone. This rearrangement joins TRBV28 to TRBJ1-1; 8 bases are a match to TRBD1. The CDR3 consists of 14 residues. Trimming cost V 5 bases and J 4 bases; bases outside gene matches: 6. CDR1 is MDHEN and CDR2 is SYDVKM in the germline V gene. CDR3 in DNA: TGTGCCAGCAGTCTCCCAGGGGGCGCCACTGAAGCTTTCTTT. This encodes CASSLPGGATEAFF.

The V call is TRBV6-6, the J call TRBJ1-1; D is undetermined. Germline V gene data show CDR1 as MNHNY and CDR2 as SVGAGI (reference sequence). This CDR3 region has 13 residues. With 5 bases removed from V and 4 bases from J, the gap between germline ends came to 11 bases. The CDR3 reads CASSRKDTTEAFF. CDR3 in DNA: TGTGCCAGCAGTCGGAAAGACACCACTGAAGCTTTCTTT.

The rearrangement uses TRBV6-4 and TRBJ2-6; TRBD2 matches at 9 bases. The CDR3 loop spans 17 amino acids. V lost 8 bases and J lost 0; bases outside the gene matches: 8. The germline gives CDR1 MRHNA, CDR2 SNTAGT. The CDR3 is CASATKAGGSGANVLTF. The CDR3, as DNA: TGTGCCAGCGCAACGAAAGCGGGAGGCTCTGGGGCCAACGTCCTGACTTTC.

The chain uses TRBV4-1 and TRBJ2-5; 9 bases match TRBD2. The J segment lost 5 bases and the V segment lost 4 bases, leaving 8 bases of the junction unmatched. The CDR3 has 15 residues. Germline-derived CDR1 and CDR2 are MGHRA and YSYEKL. The DNA for the CDR3 is TGCGCCAGCAGCCCCTCCGGGACTAGCCGCGAGACCCAGTACTTC. Protein: CASSPSGTSRETQYF.

The chain is built from TRBV5-6 and TRBJ2-2; D remains ambiguous. The V gene's germline CDR1 is SGHDT and CDR2 YYEEEE. This CDR3 is 14 amino acids long. Trimming removed 4 bases from V and 0 bases from J, with 7 bases in between. The CDR3 reads CASSRDANTGELFF. Here the CDR3 DNA reads TGTGCCAGCAGCCGAGACGCGAACACCGGGGAGCTGTTTTTT.

The gene calls are TRBV28 and TRBJ2-1; D is unresolved. Germline lookup yields CDR1 MDHEN and CDR2 SYDVKM. The CDR3 length is 13 residues. The germline V and J ends were trimmed by 6 bases and 4 bases, with 10 bases remaining between them. The chain's CDR3 is CASRAEWYNEQFF. The DNA of the CDR3 is TGTGCCAGCAGAGCTGAGTGGTACAATGAGCAGTTCTTC.

The V gene is TRBV6-5, the J gene TRBJ2-7, with D unresolved. The J call may be in error: the DNA end matches TRBJ2-5 better. Germline CDR1 and CDR2: MNHEY and SVGAGI. This CDR3 is built from 12 residues. CDR3: CASSYVAGTQYF. Written as DNA, the CDR3 is TGTGCCAGCAGTTACGTTGCCGGGACCCAGTACTTC.

V usage is TRBV28 and J usage is TRBJ1-3; D gene uncertain. The ends were cut back, 5 bases at V and 0 bases at J, with 14 bases in the middle. The CDR3 has 16 residues. The germline V gene has CDR1 MDHEN and CDR2 SYDVKM. CDR3 loop: CASSPSLAVSGNTIYF. CDR3 DNA: TGTGCCAGCAGTCCCTCCCTGGCAGTCTCTGGAAACACCATATATTTT.

The genes are TRBV28 and TRBJ1-1; TRBD1 is a possible D gene (5 bases). The V end was cut by 3 bases, the J end by 6 bases, with 11 bases between. The germline V gene has CDR1 MDHEN and CDR2 SYDVKM. The CDR3 loop spans 13 amino acids. This chain's CDR3 is CASSFGPGPEAFF. In DNA, the CDR3 is TGTGCCAGCAGTTTCGGACCGGGGCCTGAAGCTTTCTTT.

This clone has just one count. The chain is built from TRBV6-1 and TRBJ2-7, with D tentatively TRBD1 (6 bases). This CDR3 comprises 15 residues. Trimming pared 3 bases from V and 2 bases from J, leaving 14 bases between. CDR1 and CDR2 from the germline V gene are MNHNS and SASEGT. The CDR3 reads CASSEHPGTTYEQYF. CDR3 in DNA: TGTGCCAGCAGTGAGCACCCCGGGACAACCTACGAGCAGTACTTC.

Only one count was recorded for this clone. The chain employs TRBV19 and TRBJ1-4, with a tentative D call TRBD1 (5 bases). Germline loops: CDR1 LNHDA, CDR2 SQIVND (reference sequence). The CDR3 extends over 14 amino acids. The V end lost 4 bases, the J end lost 0 bases, and 6 bases lay between the germline ends. CDR3 sequence: CASSTTATNEKLFF. DNA for the CDR3: TGTGCCAGTAGTACGACAGCAACTAATGAAAAACTGTTTTTT.

DNA of the CDR3: TGTGCCAGCAGTTTGGGGTTTTACTACACCTTC. The encoded protein is CASSLGFYYTF. The V gene is TRBV28, the J gene TRBJ1-2, with D uncertain. Trimming stripped 3 bases from V and 10 bases from J, with 9 bases between. The CDR3 is 11 residues long. Germline values: CDR1 MDHEN, CDR2 SYDVKM.

This sequence joins TRBV4-1 and TRBJ1-4; possibly TRBD1 for D (5 bases). Per germline, CDR1 MGHRA and CDR2 YSYEKL. CDR3 size: 18 residues. The V gene lost 3 bases and the J gene lost 2 bases, with 19 bases spanning the gap. CDR3 sequence reads: CASSQRQGALITNEKLFF. Here the CDR3 DNA reads TGCGCCAGCAGCCAGAGGCAGGGCGCTTTAATCACTAATGAAAAACTGTTTTTT.

The chain carries TRBV28 and TRBJ2-7; D unresolved. V shed 4 bases and J shed 0 bases, with 10 bases lying between them. The CDR3 contains 14 residues. Germline-derived CDR1 and CDR2 are MDHEN and SYDVKM. CDR3 nucleotide sequence: TGTGCCAGCAGTTCCGGGCCCCTCTCCTACGAGCAGTACTTC. It specifies CASSSGPLSYEQYF.

This clone was recorded once. The rearrangement links TRBV28 to TRBJ1-5; perhaps TRBD1 as D (5 bases). In germline, CDR1 is MDHEN, CDR2 SYDVKM. This CDR3 comprises 15 residues. V lost 10 bases and J 2 bases, leaving 18 bases between the germline ends. This chain's CDR3 is CAIGIHPGGNQPQHF. CDR3 bases: TGTGCCATCGGAATACACCCGGGGGGCAATCAGCCCCAGCATTTT.

The V and J genes are TRBV7-2 and TRBJ2-7; D is perhaps TRBD2 (6 bases). Trimming pared 2 bases from V and 0 bases from J, leaving 11 bases between. The CDR3 runs to 15 residues. Per germline, CDR1 SGHTA and CDR2 FQGNSA. CDR3 in amino acids: CASSLLAGSSYEQYF. CDR3 bases: TGTGCCAGCAGCTTATTAGCCGGGAGCTCCTACGAGCAGTACTTC. The full variable domain, completed using reference TRBV7-2 and TRBJ2-7, is GAGVSQSPSNKVTEKGKDVELRCDPISGHTALYWYRQSLGQGLEFLIYFQGNSAPDKSGLPSDRFSAERTGGSVSTLTIQRTQQEDSAVYLCASSLLAGSSYEQYFGPGTRLTVT.

The chain uses TRBV2 and TRBJ1-4; perhaps TRBD1 as D (6 bases). Looked up from germline, CDR1 is SNHLY and CDR2 is FYNNEI. The CDR3 length is 12 residues. Trimming took off 6 bases at V and 5 bases at J, with 7 bases between the two ends. The CDR3 loop is CASRDRNEKLFF. In DNA, the CDR3 is TGTGCCAGCAGAGACAGGAATGAAAAACTGTTTTTT. Together with reference TRBV2 and TRBJ1-4, the CDR3 gives the full variable domain: EPEVTQTPSHQVTQMGQEVILRCVPISNHLYFYWYRQILGQKVEFLVSFYNNEISEKSEIFDDQFSVERPDGSNFTLKIRSTKLEDSAMYFCASRDRNEKLFFGSGTQLSVL.

The rearrangement joins TRBV6-4 to TRBJ2-2; 12 bases map to TRBD2. Germline CDR1 reads MRHNA; CDR2 reads SNTAGT. This CDR3 region has 14 residues. Losses at the gene ends were 5 bases for V and 5 bases for J; bases not matched to a gene: 0. CDR3 region: CASSLAGGTGELFF. The DNA of the CDR3 is TGTGCCAGCAGTCTAGCGGGAGGGACCGGGGAGCTGTTTTTT.

The chain combines TRBV5-1 with TRBJ2-7; D may correspond to TRBD1 or TRBD2 (5 bases each). The CDR3 consists of 13 residues. V was cut by 4 bases and J by 3 bases, with 11 bases left in between. Looked up from germline, CDR1 is SGHRS and CDR2 is YFSETQ. CDR3 DNA sequence: TGCGCCAGCAGCGTGGGACGTAACTACGAGCAGTACTTC. It is translated as CASSVGRNYEQYF.